Listed below are T cell receptor beta chains from one sample, sequenced in a study of blood T cells in healthy people across ages. TCRdb processed the 5' RACE reads anew with MiXCR; each CDR3 protein has one entry. This sample has 790,000 or so distinct CDR3 sequences, with about half found just once. Sequencing input: blood. These receptors all come from an elderly man in good health. The CDR3 runs from the conserved cysteine through the conserved F or W. D genes are given only for firm matches. A clone size is listed for some rows: how often the clone was seen (once, few, many), or a class if it is expanded.

clone_size	cdr3_length	v_call	d_call	j_call	cdr3_nt	cdr3_aa
few	14	TRBV6-2/TRBV6-3	-	TRBJ2-7	TGTGCCAGCAGTTACTCGGGGGATATCTACGAGCAGTACTTC	CASSYSGDIYEQYF
few	15	TRBV9	TRBD2	TRBJ2-1	TGTGCCAGCAGCGTGACTAGCCAGACCTACAATGAGCAGTTCTTC	CASSVTSQTYNEQFF
-	17	TRBV6-6	TRBD1	TRBJ2-5	TGTGCCAGCAGTTACGCGGGACAGGGAGCCGTTCAAGAGACCCAGTACTTC	CASSYAGQGAVQETQYF
-	15	TRBV14	-	TRBJ2-1	TGTGCCAGCAGCCACATACAGGCTTCCTACAATGAGCAGTTCTTC	CASSHIQASYNEQFF
few	12	TRBV29-1	TRBD1	TRBJ1-5	TGCAGCGTGGGACAGGGGGGTCAGCCCCAGCATTTT	CSVGQGGQPQHF
few	13	TRBV20-1	TRBD1	TRBJ2-7	TGCAGTGCGGGACAGGGGGCGGGCTACGAGCAGTACTTC	CSAGQGAGYEQYF
few	11	TRBV10-3	-	TRBJ1-1	TGTGCCATCAGTGAGGAGTATGAAGCTTTCTTT	CAISEEYEAFF
-	16	TRBV7-7	TRBD2	TRBJ2-1	TGCGCTAGCACCGTTAAAGGGCGGGAGGGTTGGAATGAGCAGTTCTTC	CASTVKGREGWNEQFF
few	14	TRBV25-1	-	TRBJ1-1	TGTGCCAGCAGACGGGGATGGGGGAACACTGAAGCTTTCTTT	CASRRGWGNTEAFF
-	14	TRBV29-1	TRBD2	TRBJ2-1	TGCAGCGTGCAGCTAGCGGGTACCTACAATGAGCAGTTCTTC	CSVQLAGTYNEQFF
-	16	TRBV20-1	TRBD2	TRBJ2-5	TGCAGTGCTAGAGATCCCCTAGCGGGGGCCCCAGAGACCCAGTACTTC	CSARDPLAGAPETQYF
-	16	TRBV5-1	-	TRBJ2-7	TGCGCCAGCAGCTTGTCGCGCGTAGACTCCTACAATGAGCAGTACTTC	CASSLSRVDSYNEQYF
-	14	TRBV7-2	-	TRBJ2-3	TGTGCCAGCAGCTTGGGACCCGCCGGAGATACGCAGTATTTT	CASSLGPAGDTQYF
-	13	TRBV28	-	TRBJ1-2	TGTGCCAGCAGTTTAATTCAAGACTATGGCTACACCTTC	CASSLIQDYGYTF
many	12	TRBV25-1	TRBD1	TRBJ1-2	TGTGCCAGCAGACTGGACAGGCGAGGCTACACCTTC	CASRLDRRGYTF